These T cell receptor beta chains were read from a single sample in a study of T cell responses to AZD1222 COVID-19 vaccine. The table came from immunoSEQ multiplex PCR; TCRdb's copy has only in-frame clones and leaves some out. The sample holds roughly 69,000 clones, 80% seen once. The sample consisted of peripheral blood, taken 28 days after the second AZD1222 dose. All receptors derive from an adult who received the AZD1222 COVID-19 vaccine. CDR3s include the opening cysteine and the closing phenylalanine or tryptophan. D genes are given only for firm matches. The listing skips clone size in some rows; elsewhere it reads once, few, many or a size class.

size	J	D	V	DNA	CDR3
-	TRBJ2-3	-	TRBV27	TGTGCCAGCAGTTTAGCGGGGTTGGGCACAGATACGCAGTATTTT	CASSLAGLGTDTQYF
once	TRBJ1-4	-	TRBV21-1	TGTGCCAGCAGCAAAGGTGATTCGGACAGAGATAATGAAAAACTGTTTTTT	CASSKGDSDRDNEKLFF
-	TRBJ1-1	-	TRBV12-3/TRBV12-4	TGTGCCAGCAGGGGGCTGGACACTGAAGCTTTCTTT	CASRGLDTEAFF
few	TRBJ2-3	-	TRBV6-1	TGTGCCAGCAGTGAAGGGGCAGGGGGAGGAGATACGCAGTATTTT	CASSEGAGGGDTQYF
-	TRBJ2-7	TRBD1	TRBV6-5	TGTGCCAGCAGTACCCGGGACAGGGTGGGGGAGCAGTACTTC	CASSTRDRVGEQYF
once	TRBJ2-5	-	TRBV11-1	TGTGCCAGCAGCCCCCCCTCCCGGGGCGAGACCCAGTACTTC	CASSPPSRGETQYF
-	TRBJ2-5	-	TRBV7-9	TGTGCCAGCAGCCCCGAAGGCAGGCACTCAGAGACCCAGTACTTC	CASSPEGRHSETQYF
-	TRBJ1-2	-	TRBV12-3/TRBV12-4	TGTGCCAGCAGCCCCGGTTGGGGCTACACCTTC	CASSPGWGYTF
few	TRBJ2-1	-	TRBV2	TGTGCCAGCAGGGTAGGGACCAGAACCAATGAGCAGTTCTTC	CASRVGTRTNEQFF
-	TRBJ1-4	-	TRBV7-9	TGTGCCAGCAGCTGGGAGTCACTGAATGAAAAACTGTTTTTT	CASSWESLNEKLFF
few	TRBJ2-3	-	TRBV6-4	TGTGCCAGCAGTGACACCCCAGACAGCACAGATACGCAGTATTTT	CASSDTPDSTDTQYF
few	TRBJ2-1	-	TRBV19	TGTGCCAGTAGTATAGTTGAGGGGGGTGAGCAGTTCTTC	CASSIVEGGEQFF
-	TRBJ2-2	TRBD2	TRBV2	TGTGCCAGCAGAATTACTAGCGGGGGGGCCTCCGGGGAGCTGTTTTTT	CASRITSGGASGELFF
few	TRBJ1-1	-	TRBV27	TGTGCCAGCAGTTTCTGGGGGGTGGGAGAAGCTTTCTTT	CASSFWGVGEAFF
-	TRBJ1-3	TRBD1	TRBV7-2	TGTGCCAGCAGCTTAGTTCCAGGGGGCAGGGCAGTGGCGGGAAACACCATATATTTT	CASSLVPGGRAVAGNTIYF
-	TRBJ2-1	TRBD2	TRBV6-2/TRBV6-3	TGTGCCAGCAGCCGAATTACTAGCGGGGGATACTTTGAGCAGTTCTTC	CASSRITSGGYFEQFF